What follows describes a single T cell receptor beta chain. This sample is part of a study of blood T cell repertoires in COVID-19. The overall study: Whether acute or convalescent, the COVID-19 samples came from the United States, Italy and Spain. In each case, the material was cDNA or gDNA derived from T cells, B-cell-depleted T cells, or PBMCs.

The CDR3 is made up of 13 amino acids. V lost 7 bases, J lost 9 bases, and 10 bases stayed unmatched. Germline values: CDR1 KGHSH, CDR2 LQKENI. Per the authors' pipeline: Amplifying reference gene primers gave estimates of nucleated cell counts. Assay used: immunoSEQ multiplex PCR; TCRdb lists only in-frame clones, some missing. V and J calls plus clone size are reproduced from that table; the DNA served to infer D and trimming. The sample holds about 140,000 clones, 80% to 90% seen once. The specimen sequenced was peripheral blood. This sequence originates from a woman in her forties or fifties with acute or convalescent COVID-19. This chain connects TRBV18 to TRBJ2-5; 8 bases match TRBD1. The CDR3 region has the DNA TGTGCCAGCTTTCCGGACAGGGCGGATTCCCAGTACTTC. It translates to CASFPDRADSQYF. Using reference TRBV18 and TRBJ2-5 for the parts outside the CDR3, the full variable domain is NAGVMQNPRHLVRRRGQEARLRCSPMKGHSHVYWYRQLPEEGLKFMVYLQKENIIDESGMPKERFSAEFPKEGPSILRIQQVVRGDSAAYFCASFPDRADSQYFGPGTRLLVL.